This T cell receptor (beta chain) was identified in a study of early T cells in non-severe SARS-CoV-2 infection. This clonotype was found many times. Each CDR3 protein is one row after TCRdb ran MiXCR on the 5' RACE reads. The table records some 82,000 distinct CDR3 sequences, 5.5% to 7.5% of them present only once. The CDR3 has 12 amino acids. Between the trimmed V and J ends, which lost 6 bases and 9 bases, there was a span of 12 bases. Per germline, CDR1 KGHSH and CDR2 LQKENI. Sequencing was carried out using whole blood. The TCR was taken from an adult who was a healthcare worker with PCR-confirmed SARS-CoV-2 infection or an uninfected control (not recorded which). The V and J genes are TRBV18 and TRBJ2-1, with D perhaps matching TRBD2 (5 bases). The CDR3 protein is CASSTPEGEQFF. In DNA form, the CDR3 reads TGTGCCAGCTCCACGCCTGAGGGTGAGCAGTTCTTC.